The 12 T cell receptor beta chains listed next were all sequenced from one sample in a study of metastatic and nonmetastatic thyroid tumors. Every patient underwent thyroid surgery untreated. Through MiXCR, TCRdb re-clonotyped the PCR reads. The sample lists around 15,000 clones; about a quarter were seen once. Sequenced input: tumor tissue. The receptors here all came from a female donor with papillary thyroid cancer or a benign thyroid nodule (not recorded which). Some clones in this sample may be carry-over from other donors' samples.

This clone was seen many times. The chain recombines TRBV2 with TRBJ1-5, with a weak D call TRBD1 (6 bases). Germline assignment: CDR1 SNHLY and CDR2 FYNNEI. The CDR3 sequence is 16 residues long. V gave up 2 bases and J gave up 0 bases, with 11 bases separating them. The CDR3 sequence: CASSELGGYSNQPQHF. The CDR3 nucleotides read TGTGCCAGCAGTGAATTAGGGGGGTATAGCAATCAGCCCCAGCATTTT.

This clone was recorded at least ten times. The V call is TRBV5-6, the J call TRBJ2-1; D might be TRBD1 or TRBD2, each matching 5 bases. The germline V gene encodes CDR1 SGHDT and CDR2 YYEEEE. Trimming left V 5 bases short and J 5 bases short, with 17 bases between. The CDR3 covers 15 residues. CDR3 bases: TGTGCCAGCAGTCGATTGGGGGACCGAGACAATGAGCAGTTCTTC. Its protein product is CASSRLGDRDNEQFF.

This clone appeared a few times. The CDR3 protein is CATSRDPTGLNNSPLHF. CDR3 nucleotides: TGTGCCACCAGCAGAGACCCAACAGGGCTTAATAATTCACCCCTCCACTTT. The chain links TRBV15 to TRBJ1-6; TRBD1 is a possible D gene (6 bases). This CDR3 comprises 17 residues. In germline, CDR1 is LNHNV, CDR2 YYDKDF (reference sequence). Trimming cost V 0 bases and J 5 bases, with 14 bases left between them. The full variable domain, completed using reference TRBV15 and TRBJ1-6, is DAMVIQNPRYQVTQFGKPVTLSCSQTLNHNVMYWYQQKSSQAPKLLFHYYDKDFNNEADTPDNFQSRRPNTSFCFLDIRSPGLGDTAMYLCATSRDPTGLNNSPLHFGNGTRLTVT.

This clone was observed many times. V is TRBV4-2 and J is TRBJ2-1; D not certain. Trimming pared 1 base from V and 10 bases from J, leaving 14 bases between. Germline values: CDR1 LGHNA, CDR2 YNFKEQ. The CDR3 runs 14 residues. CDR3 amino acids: CASSQAWDLGEQFF. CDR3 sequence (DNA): TGTGCCAGCAGCCAAGCCTGGGATCTAGGGGAGCAGTTCTTC.

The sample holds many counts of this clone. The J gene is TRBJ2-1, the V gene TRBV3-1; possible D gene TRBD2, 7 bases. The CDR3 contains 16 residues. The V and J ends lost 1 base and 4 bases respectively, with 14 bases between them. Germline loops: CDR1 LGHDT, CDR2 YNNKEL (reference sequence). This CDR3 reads CASSQGGAGAYNEQFF. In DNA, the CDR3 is TGTGCCAGCAGCCAAGGGGGCGCGGGGGCGTACAATGAGCAGTTCTTC.

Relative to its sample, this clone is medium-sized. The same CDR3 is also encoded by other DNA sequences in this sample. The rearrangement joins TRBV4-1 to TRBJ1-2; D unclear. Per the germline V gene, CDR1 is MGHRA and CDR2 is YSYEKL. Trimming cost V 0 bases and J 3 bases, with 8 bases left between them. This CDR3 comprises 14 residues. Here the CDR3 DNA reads TGCGCCAGCAGCCAAGAATACAGAGACTATGGCTACACCTTC. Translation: CASSQEYRDYGYTF.

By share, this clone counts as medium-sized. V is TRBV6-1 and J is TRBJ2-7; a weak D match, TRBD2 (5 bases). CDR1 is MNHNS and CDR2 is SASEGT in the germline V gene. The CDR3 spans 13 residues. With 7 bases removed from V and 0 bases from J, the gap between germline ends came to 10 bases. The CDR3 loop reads CASTLRGSYEQYF. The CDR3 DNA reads TGTGCCAGCACCCTCCGGGGCTCCTACGAGCAGTACTTC.

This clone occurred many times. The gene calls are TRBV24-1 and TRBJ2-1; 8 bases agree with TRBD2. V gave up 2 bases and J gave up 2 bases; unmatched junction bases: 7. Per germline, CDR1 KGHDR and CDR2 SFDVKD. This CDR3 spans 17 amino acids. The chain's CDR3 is CATSDSFGRATYNEQFF. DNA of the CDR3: TGTGCCACCAGTGATTCGTTCGGGAGGGCCACCTACAATGAGCAGTTCTTC.

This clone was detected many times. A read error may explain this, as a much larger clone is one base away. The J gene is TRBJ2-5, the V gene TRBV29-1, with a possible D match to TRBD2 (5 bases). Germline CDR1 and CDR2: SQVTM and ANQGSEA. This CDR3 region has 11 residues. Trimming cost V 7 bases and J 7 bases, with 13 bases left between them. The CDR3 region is CSGGSRGTQYF. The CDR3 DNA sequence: TGCAGCGGCGGGTCCCGAGGGACCCAGTACTTC.

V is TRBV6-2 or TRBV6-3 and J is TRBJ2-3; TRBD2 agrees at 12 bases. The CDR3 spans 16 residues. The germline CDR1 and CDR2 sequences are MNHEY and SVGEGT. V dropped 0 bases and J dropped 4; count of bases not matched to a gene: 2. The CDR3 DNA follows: TGTGCCAGCAGTTACTCCGGGACTAGCGGGCCAGATACGCAGTATTTT. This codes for CASSYSGTSGPDTQYF.

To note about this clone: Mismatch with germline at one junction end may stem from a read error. CDR3 in amino acids: CASSVVNAEEQFF. The CDR3 DNA sequence: TGCGCCAGCAGCGTAGTCAACGCGGAAGAGCAGTTCTTC. The chain joins TRBV9 to TRBJ2-1; D gene unclear. CDR1 and CDR2 from the germline V gene are SGDLS and YYNGEE. This CDR3 is built from 13 residues.

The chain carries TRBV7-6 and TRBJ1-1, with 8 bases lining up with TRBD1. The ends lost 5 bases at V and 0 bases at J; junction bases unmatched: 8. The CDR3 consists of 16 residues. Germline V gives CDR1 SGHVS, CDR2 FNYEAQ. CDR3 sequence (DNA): TGTGCCAGCAGCCCCCGGACAGGGCGCATGAACACTGAAGCTTTCTTT. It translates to CASSPRTGRMNTEAFF. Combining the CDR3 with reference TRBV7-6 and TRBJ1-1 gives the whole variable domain GAGVSQSPRYKVTKRGQDVALRCDPISGHVSLYWYRQALGQGPEFLTYFNYEAQQDKSGLPNDRFSAERPEGSISTLTIQRTEQRDSAMYRCASSPRTGRMNTEAFFGQGTRLTVV.